Listed below are T cell receptor beta chains from one sample, sequenced in a study of cytomegalovirus exposure and HLA in healthy donors. The data were produced by immunoSEQ multiplex PCR, yet TCRdb's version contains in-frame clones alone and is incomplete. The data show about 130,000 clones, just under 80% seen once. The sample consisted of PBMCs. The receptors shown here come from a male donor in good health and CMV-seronegative. Each CDR3 is given with its conserved first and last residue. The D gene is left open where the match is weak. The size entry is marked missing in some rows and otherwise reads once, few, many or a size class.

j_gene,d_gene,abundance,v_gene,len,CDR3aa,CDR3nt
TRBJ1-1,NA,few,TRBV7-9,13,CASGKGRGTEAFF,TGTGCCTCGGGAAAGGGAAGAGGGACTGAAGCTTTCTTT
TRBJ1-2,TRBD1,NA,TRBV29-1,17,CSAIAGTGFLSDYGYTF,TGCAGCGCCATTGCCGGGACAGGGTTTCTCTCGGACTATGGCTACACCTTC
TRBJ1-3,NA,NA,TRBV29-1,13,CSVAGGFGNTIYF,TGCAGCGTTGCTGGGGGCTTCGGAAACACCATATATTTT
TRBJ2-7,TRBD2,NA,TRBV10-3,15,CAIRPLGGSSYEQYF,TGTGCCATCAGACCCTTGGGGGGGAGCTCCTACGAGCAGTACTTC
TRBJ2-3,NA,NA,TRBV29-1,14,CSVEGGREVDTQYF,TGCAGCGTTGAAGGGGGCAGGGAGGTAGATACGCAGTATTTT
TRBJ1-2,NA,NA,TRBV7-2,14,CASTSGSAIYGCTF,TGTGCCAGCACCTCGGGATCCGCGATTTATGGCTGCACCTTC
TRBJ1-1,TRBD1,NA,TRBV14,13,CASSQETGGQAFF,TGTGCCAGCAGCCAGGAAACAGGGGGCCAAGCTTTCTTT
TRBJ1-2,NA,NA,TRBV6-1,14,CASSEVSPDYGYTF,TGTGCCAGCAGTGAAGTTTCCCCGGACTATGGCTACACCTTC
TRBJ1-2,TRBD1,NA,TRBV7-9,14,CASSPWDRGLGYTF,TGTGCCAGCAGCCCCTGGGACAGGGGGCTTGGCTACACCTTC
TRBJ1-6,NA,NA,TRBV30,15,CAWSPPGQLNSPLHF,TGTGCCTGGAGCCCACCCGGACAGCTTAATTCACCCCTCCACTTT
TRBJ2-7,TRBD1,NA,TRBV7-9,16,CSSSLVFRDRGSEQYF,TGTTCCAGCAGCTTAGTTTTCCGGGACAGGGGTTCCGAGCAGTACTTC
TRBJ2-5,NA,NA,TRBV6-1,13,CASSTVSQETQYF,TGTGCCAGCAGCACAGTAAGCCAAGAGACCCAGTACTTC
TRBJ2-7,TRBD1,NA,TRBV23-1,16,CASTPTGQGVGYEQYF,TGCGCCAGCACCCCCACTGGACAGGGAGTGGGCTACGAGCAGTACTTC
TRBJ1-2,TRBD1,NA,TRBV5-1,18,CASSLQGQHPSFRDGYTF,TGCGCCAGCAGCTTGCAGGGACAGCACCCTTCTTTCCGGGATGGCTACACCTTC
TRBJ2-2,NA,NA,TRBV6-6,14,CASGVEGATGELFF,TGTGCCAGCGGCGTGGAGGGGGCGACCGGGGAGCTGTTTTTT
TRBJ2-5,TRBD1,NA,TRBV6-1,15,CASSDAGGLKETQYF,TGTGCCAGCAGTGACGCAGGGGGCTTGAAGGAGACCCAGTACTTC
TRBJ2-7,TRBD1,NA,TRBV6-6,13,CATQQGAGYEQYF,TGTGCCACCCAACAGGGGGCTGGGTACGAGCAGTACTTC
TRBJ2-1,NA,NA,TRBV6-6,12,CASSFTGYEQFF,TGTGCCAGCAGTTTCACAGGGTATGAGCAGTTCTTC
TRBJ1-5,TRBD1,NA,TRBV2,14,CASSGQGAGQPQHF,TGTGCCAGCAGTGGACAGGGGGCCGGACAGCCCCAGCATTTT